This entry concerns a single T cell receptor (beta chain). Profiled with immunoSEQ multiplex PCR; TCRdb holds only in-frame clones, not every one. The repertoire holds more than 200,000 clones, almost 90% seen once, with 2.7% in the top ten. V gave up 4 bases and J gave up 4 bases, with 16 bases separating them. Germline CDR1 MNHNY, CDR2 SVGAGI (reference sequence). The CDR3 is 15 residues long. These data belong to a study of blood T cell repertoires in COVID-19. Study context: Acute and convalescent COVID-19 samples came from the United States, Italy and Spain. PBMCs, B-cell-depleted T cells, or T cells provided the cDNA or gDNA that made up the material.

This receptor was obtained from an older woman with acute or convalescent COVID-19. Sequencing used peripheral blood. J is TRBJ2-5 and V is TRBV6-6; D might be TRBD1 (5 bases). The CDR3 here is CASSFDIGDRETQYF. Here the CDR3 DNA reads TGTGCCAGCAGTTTCGACATAGGGGATAGAGAGACCCAGTACTTC.